This TCR beta chain was captured by sequencing in a study of blood T cells in healthy people across ages. Study-level points and caveats: Roughly linear age-related decline in beta diversity appeared, significant by age approximately 43.

With a J-beta primer mix and a sample-barcoded 5' primer, a second PCR ran about 6 to 11 cycles. Each cDNA molecule received a tag from a template-switch adaptor that had 12 random nucleotides. MiXCR was run by TCRdb on the 5' RACE reads, yielding one entry per CDR3 protein. This sample has about 1.5 million distinct CDR3 sequences, with 42% found just once. CDR3 length equals 14 residues. Deletions cut 7 bases from V and 2 bases from J, with 16 bases between. Germline V lookup: CDR1 SQVTM, CDR2 ANQGSEA. To note about this clonotype: Antigen unknown.

Every sample had a minimum of 6.5 million PBMCs isolated. The receptor's source is a woman in her late teens or twenties in good health. This chain uses TRBV29-1 with TRBJ2-3; possibly TRBD1 for D (6 bases). Sequenced input: blood. CDR3 coding DNA: TGCAGCGCCGAGCCGGGACACATCACAGATACGCAGTATTTT. Amino acids: CSAEPGHITDTQYF.